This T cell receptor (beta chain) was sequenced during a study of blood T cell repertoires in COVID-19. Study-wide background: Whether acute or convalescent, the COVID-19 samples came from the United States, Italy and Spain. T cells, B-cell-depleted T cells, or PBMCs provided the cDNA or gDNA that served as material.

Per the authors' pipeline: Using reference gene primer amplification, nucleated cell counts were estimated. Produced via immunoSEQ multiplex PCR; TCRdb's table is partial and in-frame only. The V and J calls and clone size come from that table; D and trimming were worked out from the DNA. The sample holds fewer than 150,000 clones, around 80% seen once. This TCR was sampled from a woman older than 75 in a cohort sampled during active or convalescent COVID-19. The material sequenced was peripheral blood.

The CDR3 spells CASRVLSGGRETQYF. The CDR3 bases are TGTGCCAGCAGGGTCCTTAGCGGGGGGCGGGAGACCCAGTACTTC. The genes are TRBV2 and TRBJ2-5; 10 bases align to TRBD2. The CDR3 runs to 15 residues. V lost 6 bases and J lost 5; bases outside the gene matches: 9. Germline assignment: CDR1 SNHLY and CDR2 FYNNEI.